Shown below are 21 T cell receptor beta chains from a single sample sequenced in a study of long-term antiretroviral therapy in people with HIV. A v3.0 immunoSEQ assay was performed at survey level. Data came from immunoSEQ multiplex PCR; TCRdb stores just in-frame clones and leaves some out. The table lists tens of thousands of clones, roughly 80% of them singletons. The source material was unsorted PBMCs, sampled 0.4 years after starting antiretroviral therapy. Every receptor here comes from a man between 50 and 59 years old with HIV.

The genes are TRBV7-3 and TRBJ2-1, with 7 bases aligning to TRBD2. From germline, CDR1 is SGHTA and CDR2 FQGTGA. J gave up 2 bases and V 3 bases, and 4 bases lay outside the gene matches. The CDR3 has 15 amino acids. CDR3 DNA sequence: TGTGCCAGCAGCTTCTCAAGCGGGGCCTACAATGAGCAGTTCTTC. Encoded protein: CASSFSSGAYNEQFF.

The chain couples TRBV29-1 to TRBJ2-7, with 12 bases fitting TRBD2. CDR3 length: 17 residues. Losses at the gene ends were 4 bases for V and 5 bases for J; bases not matched to a gene: 15. Per germline, CDR1 SQVTM and CDR2 ANQGSEA. The CDR3 DNA reads TGCAGCGTTGGACGGACTAGCGGGGAATCCAACACCCACGAGCAGTACTTC. Residues: CSVGRTSGESNTHEQYF.

The CDR3 protein is CAWSVLQSEQYF. The CDR3 bases are TGTGCCTGGAGTGTACTGCAGTCCGAGCAGTACTTC. This sequence joins TRBV30 and TRBJ2-7, with D unresolved. V was trimmed by 0 bases and J by 6 bases, leaving 9 bases between them. The CDR3 has 12 amino acids. CDR1 and CDR2 (germline): GTSNPN, SVGIG (reference sequence).

This clone has only one observation. V usage is TRBV7-9 and J usage is TRBJ2-3; D assignment may be TRBD1 or TRBD2 (5 bases each). The CDR3 contains 16 residues. Trimming took off 4 bases at V and 4 bases at J, with 18 bases between the two ends. Germline-derived CDR1 and CDR2 are SEHNR and FQNEAQ (reference sequence). The CDR3: CASSSTRALGADTQYF. The CDR3 nucleotides read TGTGCCAGCAGCTCAACAAGGGCCCTGGGGGCAGATACGCAGTATTTT.

The chain joins TRBV5-1 to TRBJ2-7; possibly TRBD2 for D (6 bases). The germline V gene has CDR1 SGHRS and CDR2 YFSETQ. Trimming cost V 5 bases and J 3 bases, with 15 bases left between them. The CDR3 totals 14 residues. The CDR3 loop is CASRQNLANYEQYF. The CDR3 nucleotides are TGCGCCAGCAGACAAAATCTAGCGAACTACGAGCAGTACTTC.

The chain carries TRBV9 and TRBJ2-1, with 10 bases lining up with TRBD2. This CDR3 contains 16 residues. V trimming: 5 bases; J trimming: 2 bases; junction bases outside the gene matches: 7. Germline CDR1 is SGDLS and CDR2 is YYNGEE. In DNA, the CDR3 is TGTGCCAGCAGTATAGGACTAGCGGCAGCCTACAATGAGCAGTTCTTC. It encodes CASSIGLAAAYNEQFF.

The chain is built from TRBV14 and TRBJ2-7; possibly TRBD2 for D (6 bases). CDR3 size: 13 residues. The V end was cut by 3 bases, the J end by 2 bases, with 8 bases between. The germline CDR1 and CDR2 sequences are SGHDN and FVKESK. The CDR3 sequence: CASSQGLTYEQYF. The CDR3 coding sequence is TGTGCCAGCAGCCAGGGACTGACCTACGAGCAGTACTTC. The complete variable domain, with remaining parts taken from reference TRBV14 and TRBJ2-7, reads EAGVTQFPSHSVIEKGQTVTLRCDPISGHDNLYWYRRVMGKEIKFLLHFVKESKQDESGMPNNRFLAERTGGTYSTLKVQPAELEDSGVYFCASSQGLTYEQYFGPGTRLTVT.

V and J are TRBV7-8 and TRBJ2-7; D remains unclear. The CDR3 contains 15 residues. Trimming took 5 bases from V and 4 from J, leaving 18 bases between them. From germline, CDR1 is SGHVS and CDR2 FQNEAQ. CDR3: CASSVNRVPLYEQYF. In DNA, the CDR3 is TGTGCCAGCAGCGTTAACAGAGTTCCGCTGTACGAGCAGTACTTC.

V gene TRBV6-5 combines with J gene TRBJ2-5; D is undetermined. The CDR3 sequence is 13 residues long. V lost 0 bases, J lost 5 bases, and 7 bases lay in between. Germline V gene lookup returns CDR1 MNHEY and CDR2 SVGAGI. CDR3 amino acids: CASSYSSAETQYF. The CDR3 DNA sequence: TGTGCCAGCAGTTACTCGAGCGCCGAGACCCAGTACTTC.

This chain joins TRBV7-9 and TRBJ2-3; no firm D call. The V gene's germline CDR1 is SEHNR and CDR2 FQNEAQ (reference sequence). The CDR3 consists of 18 residues. Trimming left V 5 bases short and J 2 bases short, with 23 bases between. DNA of the CDR3: TGTGCCAGCAGCCGCGGTCTGGACGATAGACTCTTCACAGATACGCAGTATTTT. This sequence encodes CASSRGLDDRLFTDTQYF.

The count of this clone is one. This rearrangement joins TRBV5-1 to TRBJ2-5; TRBD1 is a possible D gene (5 bases). The CDR3 is made up of 16 amino acids. Per germline, CDR1 SGHRS and CDR2 YFSETQ. V lost 0 bases to trimming and J lost 2 bases, with 14 bases between them. CDR3 region: CASSLGGTAEQETQYF. CDR3 in DNA: TGCGCCAGCAGCTTGGGGGGCACGGCGGAGCAAGAGACCCAGTACTTC.

V usage is TRBV7-9 and J usage is TRBJ1-4; D may be TRBD1 (5 bases). V shed 0 bases and J shed 8 bases, with 10 bases lying between them. The CDR3 covers 14 residues. Germline CDR1 is SEHNR and CDR2 is FQNEAQ (reference sequence). The CDR3 region is CASSLASGDEKLFF. DNA of the CDR3: TGTGCCAGCAGCTTAGCCTCTGGGGACGAAAAACTGTTTTTT.

The chain employs TRBV4-3 and TRBJ2-7, with D unresolved. The V and J ends lost 1 base and 3 bases respectively, with 7 bases between them. In germline, CDR1 is LGHNA, CDR2 YSLEER. The CDR3 has 13 residues. The DNA of the CDR3 is TGCGCCAGCAGCCAAGGTTCAGGCTACGAGCAGTACTTC. Protein product: CASSQGSGYEQYF.

This chain joins TRBV4-1 and TRBJ1-1; 10 bases match TRBD1. Germline loops: CDR1 MGHRA, CDR2 YSYEKL. The CDR3 spans 18 residues. The trim removed 4 bases at V and 0 bases at J, leaving 11 bases unmatched. CDR3 amino acids: CASSRAGGTGALNTEAFF. Written as DNA, the CDR3 is TGCGCCAGCAGCCGAGCCGGAGGGACAGGGGCCCTGAACACTGAAGCTTTCTTT.

V usage is TRBV7-9 and J usage is TRBJ2-1; a weak D match, TRBD2 (7 bases). The CDR3 contains 15 residues. From germline, CDR1 is SEHNR and CDR2 FQNEAQ (reference sequence). The V gene lost 2 bases and the J gene lost 4 bases, with 12 bases spanning the gap. The CDR3 bases are TGTGCCAGCAGCTTAATGGGGGGGACATACAATGAGCAGTTCTTC. Translated: CASSLMGGTYNEQFF.

V and J are TRBV19 and TRBJ1-5; D is perhaps TRBD1 (6 bases). Trimming took off 3 bases at V and 3 bases at J, with 18 bases between the two ends. CDR3 length: 17 residues. Germline V gene lookup returns CDR1 LNHDA and CDR2 SQIVND (reference sequence). DNA for the CDR3: TGTGCCAGTAGTATTCCCCGGACAGTAGCTCTCAATCAGCCCCAGCATTTT. Its protein is CASSIPRTVALNQPQHF.

The J gene is TRBJ1-1, the V gene TRBV18; D is undetermined. The V gene lost 6 bases and the J gene lost 6 bases, with 8 bases spanning the gap. Germline V gene data show CDR1 as KGHSH and CDR2 as LQKENI. The CDR3 is 11 residues long. Written as DNA, the CDR3 is TGTGCCAGCTCTTCTGGAGCTGAAGCTTTCTTT. This codes for CASSSGAEAFF. Full variable domain (outside the CDR3, taken from reference TRBV18 and TRBJ1-1): NAGVMQNPRHLVRRRGQEARLRCSPMKGHSHVYWYRQLPEEGLKFMVYLQKENIIDESGMPKERFSAEFPKEGPSILRIQQVVRGDSAAYFCASSSGAEAFFGQGTRLTVV.

The chain combines TRBV7-2 with TRBJ2-3; 8 positions agree with TRBD2. From germline, CDR1 is SGHTA and CDR2 FQGNSA. CDR3 length equals 15 residues. Losses at the gene ends were 1 base for V and 7 bases for J; bases not matched to a gene: 7. The DNA for the CDR3 is TGTGCCAGCAGCTTAGGTGGCAGCGGGGGATATACGCAGTATTTT. This sequence encodes CASSLGGSGGYTQYF.

The chain has TRBV2 and TRBJ2-2; perhaps TRBD2 as D (5 bases). The V and J ends lost 6 bases and 0 bases respectively, with 8 bases between them. The CDR3 contains 14 residues. From germline, CDR1 is SNHLY and CDR2 FYNNEI. CDR3 coding DNA: TGTGCCAGCAGGCAGGACTCGAACACCGGGGAGCTGTTTTTT. Amino acids: CASRQDSNTGELFF. Full variable domain (remainder filled in from reference TRBV2 and TRBJ2-2): EPEVTQTPSHQVTQMGQEVILRCVPISNHLYFYWYRQILGQKVEFLVSFYNNEISEKSEIFDDQFSVERPDGSNFTLKIRSTKLEDSAMYFCASRQDSNTGELFFGEGSRLTVL.

The chain joins TRBV28 to TRBJ1-2; TRBD1 is a possible D gene (5 bases). From germline, CDR1 is MDHEN and CDR2 SYDVKM. This CDR3 spans 14 amino acids. Deletions cut 7 bases from V and 8 bases from J, with 20 bases between. Here the CDR3 DNA reads TGTGCCAGCACAGAGGGGCAGGGAGAAGGCGGCTACACCTTC. Residues: CASTEGQGEGGYTF.

V is TRBV6-1 and J is TRBJ2-1; D is perhaps TRBD1 or TRBD2 (5 bases each). The V and J ends lost 3 bases and 0 bases respectively, with 18 bases between them. The CDR3 runs 18 residues. Germline CDR1 reads MNHNS; CDR2 reads SASEGT. The CDR3 protein is CASSDPRESLFSYNEQFF. Here the CDR3 DNA reads TGTGCCAGCAGTGACCCCAGGGAGTCCCTATTCTCCTACAATGAGCAGTTCTTC.